This TCR beta chain derives from a study of cytotoxic CD8 clonotypes in ibrutinib-treated CLL. The wider study: The taking of response samples occurred after a median roughly 12 months of treatment, with a range of 6 to 36. Study-level points and caveats: Contraction or stability on treatment was seen for public clonotypes, which were uncommon.

TCRdb keeps only in-frame clones here, not all; method: immunoSEQ multiplex PCR. The profile covers 250,000 or so clones, with roughly 70% appearing a single time and approximately 15% taken by the ten largest. Trimming cost V 7 bases and J 5 bases, with 18 bases left between them. Germline V lookup: CDR1 LNHDA, CDR2 SQIVND (reference sequence). This CDR3 spans 15 amino acids. About this clone itself: As yet, its antigen is unknown.

This clonotype originated in a human donor with chronic lymphocytic leukemia. The sequenced sample was PBMCs, obtained after 24 months of ibrutinib treatment. The chain employs TRBV19 and TRBJ1-5; unclear D gene. Here the CDR3 reads CASTLDPGAYQPQHF. The CDR3 DNA reads as TGTGCCAGTACTCTGGACCCAGGTGCATATCAGCCCCAGCATTTT.